The 9 T cell receptor beta chains reported below all come from one sample, sequenced in a study of T cell responses to AZD1222 COVID-19 vaccine. Method: immunoSEQ multiplex PCR; TCRdb's copy keeps in-frame clones and lacks some. The sample records 150,000 to 200,000 clones, just under 90% being singletons. Sequencing was performed on peripheral blood, taken 28 days after the second dose of the MenACWY control vaccine. Receptor source: an adult who received the MenACWY meningococcal vaccine as a control.

The J gene is TRBJ2-1, the V gene TRBV24-1; tentatively, D is TRBD1 or TRBD2 (6 bases each). V lost 4 bases and J lost 10, with 19 bases in between. Germline-derived CDR1 and CDR2 are KGHDR and SFDVKD. The CDR3 is 15 amino acids. The DNA of the CDR3 is TGTGCCACCAGTGACCTCGGGAGCCAAGGGGGGGAGCAGTTCTTC. Translated, it gives CATSDLGSQGGEQFF.

The J gene is TRBJ2-1, the V gene TRBV19; TRBD2 agrees at 11 bases. The CDR3 spans 16 residues. V was clipped by 5 bases and J by 6 bases; unmatched bases: 9. The germline gives CDR1 LNHDA, CDR2 SQIVND (reference sequence). The CDR3 region is CASSPLLAGVSNEQFF. CDR3 in DNA: TGTGCCAGTAGTCCCTTACTAGCGGGAGTATCCAATGAGCAGTTCTTC.

The chain uses TRBV5-6 and TRBJ2-4; D is ambiguous. CDR1 is SGHDT and CDR2 is YYEEEE in the germline V gene. The CDR3 has 13 amino acids. Trimming cost V 0 bases and J 1 base, with 2 bases left between them. The CDR3 bases are TGTGCCAGCAGCTTGGGCGCCAAAAACATTCAGTACTTC. It codes for CASSLGAKNIQYF.

The chain couples TRBV12-3 or TRBV12-4 to TRBJ1-3; D remains ambiguous. Trimming pared 7 bases from V and 0 bases from J, leaving 7 bases between. The CDR3 contains 13 residues. For the CDR3, the DNA is TGTGCCAGCACCCTGGGCTCTGGAAACACCATATATTTT. It encodes CASTLGSGNTIYF.

The chain uses TRBV11-3 and TRBJ2-2, with a tentative D call TRBD1 (7 bases). The length of the CDR3 is 16 residues. Germline V CDR1 and CDR2: SGHNT, YENEEA. V lost 5 bases to trimming and J lost 7 bases, with 20 bases between them. The CDR3 region has the DNA TGTGCCAGCAGCGGACCGCGACAGGGAGGAATCGGGGAGCTGTTTTTT. It translates to CASSGPRQGGIGELFF.

This clone was seen once. The chain carries TRBV2 and TRBJ2-7; 8 nucleotides align to TRBD2. Germline CDR1 reads SNHLY; CDR2 reads FYNNEI. V trimming: 7 bases; J trimming: 3 bases; junction bases outside the gene matches: 2. This CDR3 region has 12 residues. The CDR3 nucleotides are TGTGCCAGCACGGGAGGGGGCTACGAGCAGTACTTC. It specifies CASTGGGYEQYF. Complete variable domain (other parts from reference TRBV2 and TRBJ2-7): EPEVTQTPSHQVTQMGQEVILRCVPISNHLYFYWYRQILGQKVEFLVSFYNNEISEKSEIFDDQFSVERPDGSNFTLKIRSTKLEDSAMYFCASTGGGYEQYFGPGTRLTVT.

J is TRBJ2-1 and V is TRBV19; tentatively, D is TRBD1 (6 bases). Trimming removed 0 bases at V and 9 bases at J, with 12 bases between. The CDR3 runs 14 residues. Germline assignment: CDR1 LNHDA and CDR2 SQIVND (reference sequence). CDR3 DNA: TGTGCCAGTAGTATAGATCTTAGGGGGAGTGAGCAGTTCTTC. The encoded protein is CASSIDLRGSEQFF.

The chain couples TRBV7-2 to TRBJ1-2, with 11 bases identical to TRBD1. This CDR3 has 18 amino acids. With 5 bases clipped from V and 7 bases from J, the junction kept 18 bases outside the gene matches. Germline-derived CDR1 and CDR2 are SGHTA and FQGNSA. CDR3 residues: CASSHPGTGGNMGAGYTF. The CDR3 nucleotides read TGTGCCAGCAGCCATCCAGGGACAGGGGGAAATATGGGGGCTGGCTACACCTTC.

This chain joins TRBV18 and TRBJ2-7, with D uncertain. CDR3 length: 13 amino acids. Trimming cost V 0 bases and J 6 bases, with 9 bases left between them. Germline assignment: CDR1 KGHSH and CDR2 LQKENI. The CDR3 bases are TGTGCCAGCTCACCACCCCTTGGGTCCGAGCAGTACTTC. This encodes CASSPPLGSEQYF.